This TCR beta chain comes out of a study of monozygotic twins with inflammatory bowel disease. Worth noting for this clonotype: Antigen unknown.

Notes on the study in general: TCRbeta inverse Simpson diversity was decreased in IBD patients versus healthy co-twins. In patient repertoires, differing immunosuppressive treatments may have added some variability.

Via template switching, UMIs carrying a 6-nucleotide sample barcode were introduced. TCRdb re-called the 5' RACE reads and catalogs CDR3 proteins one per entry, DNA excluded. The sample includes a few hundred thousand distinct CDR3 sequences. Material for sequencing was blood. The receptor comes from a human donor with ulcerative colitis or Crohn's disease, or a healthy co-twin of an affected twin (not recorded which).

The CDR3 protein is CASSVVFDFTVELFF. V usage is TRBV9 and J usage is TRBJ2-2. From germline, CDR1 is SGDLS and CDR2 YYNGEE. The CDR3 totals 15 residues.